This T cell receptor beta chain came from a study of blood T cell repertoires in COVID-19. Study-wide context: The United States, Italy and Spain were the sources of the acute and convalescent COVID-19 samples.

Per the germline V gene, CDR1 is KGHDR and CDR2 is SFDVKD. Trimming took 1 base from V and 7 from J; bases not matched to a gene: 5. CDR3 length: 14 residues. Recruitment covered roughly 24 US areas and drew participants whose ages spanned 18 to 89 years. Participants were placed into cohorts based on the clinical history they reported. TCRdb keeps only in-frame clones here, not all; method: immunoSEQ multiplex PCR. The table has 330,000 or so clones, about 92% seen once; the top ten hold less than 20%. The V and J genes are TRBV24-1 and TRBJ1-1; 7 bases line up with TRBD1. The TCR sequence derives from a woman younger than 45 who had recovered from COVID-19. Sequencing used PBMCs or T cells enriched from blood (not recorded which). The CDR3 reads CATSDLGDRDEAFF. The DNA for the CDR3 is TGTGCCACCAGTGATTTAGGGGACAGAGATGAAGCTTTCTTT.